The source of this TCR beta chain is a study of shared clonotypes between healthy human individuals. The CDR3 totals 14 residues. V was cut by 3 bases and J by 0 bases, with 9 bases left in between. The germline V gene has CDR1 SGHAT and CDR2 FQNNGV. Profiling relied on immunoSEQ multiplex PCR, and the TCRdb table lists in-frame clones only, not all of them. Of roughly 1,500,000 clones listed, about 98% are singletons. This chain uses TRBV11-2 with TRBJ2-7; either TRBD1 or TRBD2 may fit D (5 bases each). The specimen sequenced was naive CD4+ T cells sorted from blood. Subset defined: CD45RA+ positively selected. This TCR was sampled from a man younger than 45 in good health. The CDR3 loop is CASSLRGTSYEQYF. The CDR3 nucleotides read TGTGCCAGCAGCTTGCGAGGGACCTCCTACGAGCAGTACTTC.